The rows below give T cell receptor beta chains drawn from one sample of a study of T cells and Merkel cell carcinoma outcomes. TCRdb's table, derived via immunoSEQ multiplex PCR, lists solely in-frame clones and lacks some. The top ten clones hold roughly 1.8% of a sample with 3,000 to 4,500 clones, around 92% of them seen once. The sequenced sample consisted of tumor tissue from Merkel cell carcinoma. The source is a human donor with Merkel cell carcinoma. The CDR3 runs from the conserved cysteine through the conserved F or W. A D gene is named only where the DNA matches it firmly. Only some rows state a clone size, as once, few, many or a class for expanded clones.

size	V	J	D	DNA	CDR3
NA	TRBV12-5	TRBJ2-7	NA	TGTGCTAGTGGTTTTAACCCGGACAATCCCTACGAGCAGTACTTC	CASGFNPDNPYEQYF
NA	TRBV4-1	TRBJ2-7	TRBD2	TGCGCCAGCAGCCAAGAATTTCCGGGGGGATCCTACGAGCAGTACTTC	CASSQEFPGGSYEQYF
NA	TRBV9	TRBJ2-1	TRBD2	TGTGCCAGCAGCGTAGGCGGGGGAGTGACTCTCAATGAGCAGTTCTTC	CASSVGGGVTLNEQFF
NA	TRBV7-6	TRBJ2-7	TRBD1	TGTGCCAGCAGCTTTCCGGGACAGGACTCCTACGAGCAGTACTTC	CASSFPGQDSYEQYF
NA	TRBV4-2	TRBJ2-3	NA	TGTGCCAGCAGCCAAGTTTTCCAGCGGTTCACAGATACGCAGTATTTT	CASSQVFQRFTDTQYF
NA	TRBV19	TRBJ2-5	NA	TGTGCCAGTAGTACCCAGTGGCCGGAGACCCAGTACTTC	CASSTQWPETQYF
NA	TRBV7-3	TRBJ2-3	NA	TGTGCCAGCAGCACCCCGCCAGATACGCAGTATTTT	CASSTPPDTQYF
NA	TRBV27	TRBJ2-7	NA	TGTGCCAGCAGTTTTGCCCCGATGAGCTCCTACGAGCAGTACTTC	CASSFAPMSSYEQYF
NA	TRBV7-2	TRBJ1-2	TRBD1	TGTGCCAGCAGCTACAGGGGTAACTATGGCTACACCTTC	CASSYRGNYGYTF
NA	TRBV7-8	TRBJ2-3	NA	TGTGCCAGCAGCCCCGGTGAGACGCAGTATTTT	CASSPGETQYF
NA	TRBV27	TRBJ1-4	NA	TGTGCCAGCAGTTTGGGGGGAAGCGAAAAACTGTTTTTT	CASSLGGSEKLFF
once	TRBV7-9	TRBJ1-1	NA	TGTGCCAGCAGCTTAGGAGGTTTTGGCGGCGCTTTCTTT	CASSLGGFGGAFF
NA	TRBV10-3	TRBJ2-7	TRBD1	TGTGCCATCAGGGGACAGGGACGAACCTACGAGCAGTACTTC	CAIRGQGRTYEQYF
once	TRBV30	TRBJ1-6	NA	TGTGCCGGAGTGGCGGGGGACGCGGGCTATAGGCCCCTCCACTTT	CAGVAGDAGYRPLHF
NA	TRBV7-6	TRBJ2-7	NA	TGTGCCAGCAGCAGGGCAGAGGGCTACGAGCAGTACTTC	CASSRAEGYEQYF
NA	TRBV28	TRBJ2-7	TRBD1	TGTGCCAGCAGTATTTGGACAGGGAAGCGGTACGAGCAGTACTTC	CASSIWTGKRYEQYF
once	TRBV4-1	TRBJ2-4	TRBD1	TGCGCCAGCAGCCAGAGGACAGGGGTCGACATTCAGTACTTC	CASSQRTGVDIQYF
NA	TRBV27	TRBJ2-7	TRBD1	TGTGCCAGCAGTTTACGGCAGGGGGCGTCCTACGAGCAGTACTTC	CASSLRQGASYEQYF
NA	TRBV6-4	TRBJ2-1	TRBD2	TGTGCCAGCAGTTACTCCGGGACTAGCGGGAACAATGAGCAGTTCTTC	CASSYSGTSGNNEQFF
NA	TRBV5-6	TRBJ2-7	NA	TGTGCCAGCAGCGTCCGACAGTACTCCTACGAGCAGTACTTC	CASSVRQYSYEQYF
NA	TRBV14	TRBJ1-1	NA	TGTGCCAGCAGCCAAGGGGAGGGTTTGAACACTGAAGCTTTCTTT	CASSQGEGLNTEAFF
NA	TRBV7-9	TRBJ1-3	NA	TGTGCCAGCAGCCGACCGGGACAAAAAAACCTCGGAAACACCATATATTTT	CASSRPGQKNLGNTIYF
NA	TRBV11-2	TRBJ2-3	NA	TGTGCCAGCAGCAAACCCTCAGGGGCAGATACGCAGTATTTT	CASSKPSGADTQYF
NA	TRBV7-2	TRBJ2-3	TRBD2	TGTGCCAGCAGCTCACAAGGGTTAGCGGGGGCCCCAGATACGCAGTATTTT	CASSSQGLAGAPDTQYF
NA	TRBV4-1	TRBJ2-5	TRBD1	TGCGCCAGCAGCCTCCGGGACAGGGGAGAGACCCAGTACTTC	CASSLRDRGETQYF
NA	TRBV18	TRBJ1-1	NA	TGTGCCAGCTCACGTGAGACGGGGTCGATGAACACTGAAGCTTTCTTT	CASSRETGSMNTEAFF
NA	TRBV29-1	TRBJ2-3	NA	TGCAGCGTTGGGGGGGCAACTAGCACAGATACGCAGTATTTT	CSVGGATSTDTQYF
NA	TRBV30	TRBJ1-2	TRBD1	TGTGCCTGCCGACAGGGATTTAACTATGGCTACACCTTC	CACRQGFNYGYTF
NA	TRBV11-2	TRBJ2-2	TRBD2	TGTGCCAGCAGCCCCATGGGGGGGAGGACCGGGGAGCTGTTTTTT	CASSPMGGRTGELFF
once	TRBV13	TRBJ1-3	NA	TGTGCCAGCAGCTCCTTGGTCGGGGACACCATATATTTT	CASSSLVGDTIYF
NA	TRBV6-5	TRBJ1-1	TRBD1	TGTGCCAGCAGTTCCTCAGGGGGCACTGAAGTTTTCTTT	CASSSSGGTEVFF
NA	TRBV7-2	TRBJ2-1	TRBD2	TGTGCCAGCAGCTTAGCCCCCCTGGGTCCGGGACTAGCGAGCGAGCAGTTCTTC	CASSLAPLGPGLASEQFF
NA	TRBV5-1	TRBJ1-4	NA	TGCGCCAGCAGCTTGTCAACTAATGAAAAACTGTTTTTT	CASSLSTNEKLFF
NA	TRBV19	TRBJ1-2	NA	TGTGCCAGTAGGGGGTCGGGACGGTCTAACTATGGCTACACCTTC	CASRGSGRSNYGYTF
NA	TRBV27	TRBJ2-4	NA	TGTGCCATCGGCCCAGGACCGGGCATTCAGTACTTC	CAIGPGPGIQYF